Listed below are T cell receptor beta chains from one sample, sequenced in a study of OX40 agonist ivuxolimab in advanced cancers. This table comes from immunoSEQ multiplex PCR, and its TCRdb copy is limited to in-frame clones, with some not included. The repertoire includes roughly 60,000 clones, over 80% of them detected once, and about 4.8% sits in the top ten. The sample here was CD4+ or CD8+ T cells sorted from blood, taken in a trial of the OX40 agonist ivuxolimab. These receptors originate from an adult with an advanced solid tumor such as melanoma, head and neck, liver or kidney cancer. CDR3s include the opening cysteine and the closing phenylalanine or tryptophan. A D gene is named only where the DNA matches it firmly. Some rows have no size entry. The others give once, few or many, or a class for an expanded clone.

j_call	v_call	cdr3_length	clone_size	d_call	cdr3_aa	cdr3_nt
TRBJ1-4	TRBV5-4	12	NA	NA	CASSFGDEKLFF	TGTGCCAGCAGCTTCGGGGATGAAAAACTGTTTTTT
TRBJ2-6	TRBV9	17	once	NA	CASSDNRPTSGANVLTF	TGTGCCAGCAGCGATAATAGACCGACCTCTGGGGCCAACGTCCTGACTTTC
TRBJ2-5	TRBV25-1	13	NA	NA	CASSGSPQETQYF	TGTGCCAGCAGTGGATCGCCTCAAGAGACCCAGTACTTC
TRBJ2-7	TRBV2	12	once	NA	CASAYSIYEQYF	TGTGCCAGCGCTTACTCCATCTACGAGCAGTACTTC
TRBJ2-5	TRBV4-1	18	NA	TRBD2	CASSPGTSGTRYQETQYF	TGCGCCAGCAGCCCCGGGACTAGCGGGACTAGGTACCAAGAGACCCAGTACTTC
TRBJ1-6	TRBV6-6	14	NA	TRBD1	CASSYRGQNSPLHF	TGTGCCAGCAGCTACAGGGGACAGAATTCACCCCTCCACTTT
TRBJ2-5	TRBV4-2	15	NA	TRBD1	CAGSQNLGGVETQYF	TGTGCCGGCAGCCAGAACTTAGGGGGCGTAGAGACCCAGTACTTC
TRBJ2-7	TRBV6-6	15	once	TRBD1	CASSYTGQGSYEQYF	TGTGCCAGCAGTTACACGGGACAGGGAAGCTACGAGCAGTACTTC
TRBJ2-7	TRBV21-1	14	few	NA	CASSKSSGAYEQYF	TGTGCCAGCAGCAAGAGCAGCGGCGCCTACGAGCAGTACTTC
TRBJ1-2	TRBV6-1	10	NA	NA	CASRRGGYTF	TGTGCCAGCAGGAGAGGTGGCTACACCTTC
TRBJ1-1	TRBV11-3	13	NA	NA	CASSRQGNTEAFF	TGTGCCAGCAGTCGTCAGGGGAACACTGAAGCTTTCTTT
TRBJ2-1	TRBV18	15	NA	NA	CASSRGVGSYNEQFF	TGTGCCAGCTCCCGTGGGGTCGGCTCCTACAATGAGCAGTTCTTC
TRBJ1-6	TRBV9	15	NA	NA	CASSALPSGGSPLHF	TGTGCCAGCAGCGCCCTGCCTAGCGGGGGATCACCCCTCCACTTT
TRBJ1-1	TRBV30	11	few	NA	CVGERNTEAFF	TGTGTTGGGGAGCGGAACACTGAAGCTTTCTTT
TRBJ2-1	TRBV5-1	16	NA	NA	CASSTGTARSYNEQFF	TGCGCCAGCAGCACCGGGACCGCGAGGTCCTACAATGAGCAGTTCTTC
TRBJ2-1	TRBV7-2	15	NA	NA	CASSLGWERDREQFF	TGTGCCAGCAGCTTAGGGTGGGAGCGGGACAGAGAGCAGTTCTTC
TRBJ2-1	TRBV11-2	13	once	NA	CASSLRESNEQFF	TGTGCCAGCAGCTTACGGGAGAGCAATGAGCAGTTCTTC
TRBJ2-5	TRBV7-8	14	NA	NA	CASSSTGSQETQYF	TGTGCCAGCAGCTCCACCGGGAGTCAAGAGACCCAGTACTTC
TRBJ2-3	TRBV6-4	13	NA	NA	CASSASGTDTQYF	TGTGCCAGCAGTGCGTCGGGCACAGATACGCAGTATTTT
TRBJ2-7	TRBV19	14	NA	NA	CASSLRGGYYEQYF	TGTGCCAGTAGTTTGAGGGGAGGATACTACGAGCAGTACTTC
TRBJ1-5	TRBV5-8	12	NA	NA	CASSRQDQPQHF	TGTGCCAGCAGCAGACAGGATCAGCCCCAGCATTTT
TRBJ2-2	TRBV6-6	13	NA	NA	CASSQANTGELFF	TGTGCCAGCAGCCAGGCGAACACCGGGGAGCTGTTTTTT
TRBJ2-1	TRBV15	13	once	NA	CATSRDGKNEQFF	TGTGCCACCAGCAGAGATGGAAAGAATGAGCAGTTCTTC
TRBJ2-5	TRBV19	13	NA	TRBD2	CASRGGGTETQYF	TGTGCCAGTCGTGGGGGGGGGACAGAGACCCAGTACTTC
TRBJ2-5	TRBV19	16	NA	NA	CASSPPTGMVQETQYF	TGTGCCAGTAGCCCTCCCACAGGGATGGTCCAAGAGACCCAGTACTTC
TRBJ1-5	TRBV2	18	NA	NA	CASSERQGRGGNNQPQHF	TGTGCCAGCAGTGAGAGGCAAGGGCGAGGGGGAAACAATCAGCCCCAGCATTTT
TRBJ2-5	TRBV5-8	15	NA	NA	CASSLVSGGQATQYF	TGTGCCAGCAGCTTGGTATCTGGGGGGCAGGCGACCCAGTACTTC
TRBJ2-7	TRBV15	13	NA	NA	CATSRDQNRQQYF	TGTGCCACCAGCAGAGATCAGAACCGCCAACAGTACTTC
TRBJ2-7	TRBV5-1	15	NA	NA	CASSLAEFAGYEQYF	TGCGCCAGCAGCTTGGCAGAATTCGCAGGCTACGAGCAGTACTTC
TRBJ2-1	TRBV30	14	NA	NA	CAWTVGSSYNEQFF	TGTGCCTGGACTGTGGGCAGTTCCTACAATGAGCAGTTCTTC
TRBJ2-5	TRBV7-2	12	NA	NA	CASSLYQETQYF	TGTGCCAGCAGCTTATATCAAGAGACCCAGTACTTC
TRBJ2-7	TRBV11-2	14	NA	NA	CASSLALKSYEQYF	TGTGCCAGCAGCTTAGCCCTCAAATCCTACGAGCAGTACTTC
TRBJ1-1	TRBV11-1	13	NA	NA	CASSLGANTEAFF	TGTGCCAGCAGCTTAGGGGCGAACACTGAAGCTTTCTTT
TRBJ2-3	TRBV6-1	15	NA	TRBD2	CASSGLAGGGNTQYF	TGTGCCAGCAGCGGACTAGCGGGAGGAGGGAATACGCAGTATTTT
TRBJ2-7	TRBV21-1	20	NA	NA	CASSKKVAAETGGGPYEQYF	TGTGCCAGCAGCAAAAAAGTAGCCGCAGAGACAGGGGGAGGCCCCTACGAGCAGTACTTC
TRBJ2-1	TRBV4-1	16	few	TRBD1	CASSQDPRGSYNEQFF	TGCGCCAGCAGCCAAGATCCCAGGGGGAGCTACAATGAGCAGTTCTTC
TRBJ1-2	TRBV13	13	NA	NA	CASSPRSNYGYTF	TGTGCCAGCAGCCCCAGGTCTAACTATGGCTACACCTTC
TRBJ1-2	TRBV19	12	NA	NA	CASSGAAYGYTF	TGTGCCTCATCAGGGGCAGCCTATGGCTACACCTTC
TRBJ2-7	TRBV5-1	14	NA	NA	CASSVDTVSSEQYF	TGCGCCAGCAGCGTCGACACGGTGTCAAGCGAGCAGTACTTC
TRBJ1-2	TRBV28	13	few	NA	CASSGLRGDGYTF	TGTGCCAGCAGCGGACTTCGTGGGGATGGCTACACCTTC
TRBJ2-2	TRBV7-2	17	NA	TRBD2	CASKLRGSGGGTGELFF	TGTGCCAGCAAGCTTAGAGGAAGCGGGGGCGGGACCGGGGAGCTGTTTTTT